This record covers a single T cell receptor (beta chain). This sample was taken from a study of T cell changes during pregnancy in multiple sclerosis. Here immunoSEQ multiplex PCR was the method, and the copy in TCRdb shows in-frame clones only, minus some. The sample contains over 45,000 clones, 80% to 95% of which appear only once. V was clipped by 5 bases and J by 5 bases, with 12 bases between them. This CDR3 contains 13 residues. Looked up from germline, CDR1 is SGHTA and CDR2 is FQGNSA. The rearrangement links TRBV7-2 to TRBJ1-2, with D hard to call. The source material was peripheral blood, sampled in the third trimester of pregnancy. The TCR was taken from a female donor with multiple sclerosis, enrolled in a pregnancy study. CDR3 residues: CASSPASDYGYTF. The CDR3 DNA reads as TGTGCCAGCAGCCCAGCGTCAGATTATGGCTACACCTTC.